This T cell receptor beta chain was found in a study of T cells in Graves' hyperthyroidism and ophthalmopathy (dated by TCRdb to the late 2010s). The study in broad terms: Peripheral blood was sampled at the time of initial diagnosis, prior to any treatment. Prospective prediction of ophthalmopathy was tested in an independent validation cohort of 18 to 20 hyperthyroidism patients and 17 patients who later progressed to ophthalmopathy. The roughly 94 discovery patients were randomly divided into training and test sets at a 7:3 ratio. In addition, the study compared T-cell repertoires in thyroid tissue and in blood from six Graves' hyperthyroidism patients. To identify distinguishing TCR V-J signatures, a discovery cohort of roughly 100 patients was used, comprising 43 with Graves' ophthalmopathy and about 59 with stable Graves' hyperthyroidism. Once sampling was done, hyperthyroidism patients were given methimazole at a starting dose of 30 mg daily, whereas ophthalmopathy patients were given high-dose intravenous methylprednisolone. The paper reports TCR Vbeta CDR3 sequencing of some 140 peripheral blood samples: 43 ophthalmopathy, fewer than 80 hyperthyroidism and approximately 17 progressor patients.

From V the trimming removes 5 bases and from J it removes 1 base, while the gene matches leave 4 bases of the junction unaccounted for. Sequences LNHDA (CDR1) and SQIVND (CDR2) are obtained from the germline V gene (reference sequence). Its CDR3 holds 14 amino acids, cysteine through phenylalanine. Only the CDR3 DNA stays, 42 bases, in frame from base 1. Concerning this clonotype itself: The antigen this receptor binds is unknown. No base-level quality is on record; no much larger clone is a single base apart.

Amplification of TCR beta CDR3 regions was carried out from RNA transcripts. The TCR CDR3 was subjected to a first round of RT-PCR using the HTBI primer set and the Qiagen OneStep RT-PCR kit. Libraries were constructed in a second round of multiplex PCR, after which size selection and purification were carried out. The libraries were sequenced on an Illumina HiSeq2000 using paired-end 100 bp reads. Regarding the original processing steps: SOAPnuke was used to process the raw data, removing reads that contained adapters or uncalled bases, had a mean Phred below 15, or lacked an exact match to the constant primer or identifier. COPE v1.2.5 was used to merge the high-quality paired reads, and each unique nucleotide sequence was defined as a clonotype. MiTCR v1.1 was used to align the clonotypes against IMGT TRBV, TRBD and TRBJ reference segments. Analysis was restricted to V-J combinations with a frequency above 0.0001, which covered over 98% of repertoires. A TCS score was defined as the ratio between F50 (clonal expansion) and ExV (chaos), using BLOSUM62-based TCRdist between CDR3 peptides within each V-J. Welch's t-statistics and random forest reduced roughly 540 V-J features to roughly 13, which were used in a naive Bayes classifier (R e1071). TCRdb ran its own pipeline on the public reads, namely fastp trimming at Q25 and MiXCR clone calling, and kept in-frame beta chains. Here each entry gathers all rows of one CDR3 protein and keeps the most common genes and DNA. TCRdb, not the authors, supplied the V and J calls. Across this sample there are under 450,000 distinct CDR3 sequences, with around 14% seen only once. The ten most abundant clones make up almost 8% of the sample.

What the study reported, not specific to this receptor: Sample size was not statistically predetermined, and blinding of investigators to group allocation was not performed. Most expanded thyroid clonotypes (frequency above 0.001) were also found in blood, which suggests that blood repertoires may mirror thyroid immune responses. In cross-validation, a model built on a 13 V-J signature told ophthalmopathy apart from stable hyperthyroidism with 85% to 90% sensitivity and roughly 83% specificity, and in testing the same model reached 80%/75%. During validation, the model predicted progression to ophthalmopathy a median of about 6.5 months ahead of onset, with roughly 65% sensitivity and roughly 75% specificity.

Stable Graves' hyperthyroidism was defined as no progression to ophthalmopathy during 18 months of follow-up. Hyperthyroidism patients were newly diagnosed, with disease duration under 2 months, and aged 18 to 65 years. The study excluded patients with uncontrolled infections, other autoimmune diseases, pregnancy or lactation. Clinical symptoms, serum thyroxine and TRAb, thyroid ultrasound, and orbital computed tomography formed the basis for the diagnoses. PBMCs were isolated from approximately 10 ml of fresh peripheral blood by Ficoll-Paque density gradient centrifugation. Trizol reagent was used to extract total RNA, and RNA quality was then checked on an Agilent 2100 Bioanalyzer.

This chain is built from TRBV19 and TRBJ1-1, and 7 junction bases match TRBD1. Sequenced input: blood. The source of this sequence is a woman between 18 and 30 years old with Graves' hyperthyroidism. CDR3 sequence: CASSGTAANTEAFF. In nucleotides, the sequence is TGTGCCAGTAGTGGGACAGCAGCGAACACTGAAGCTTTCTTT.